These 21 T cell receptor beta chains were all obtained from the same sample, sequenced in a study of T cell changes during pregnancy in multiple sclerosis. Produced via immunoSEQ multiplex PCR; TCRdb's table is partial and in-frame only. In the table there are 70,000 to 100,000 clones, approximately 95% of which are singletons. The sequencing used peripheral blood, collected in the first trimester of pregnancy. These receptors were taken from a female donor with multiple sclerosis, enrolled in a pregnancy study.

V is TRBV5-4 and J is TRBJ2-7; 8 bases are shared with TRBD1. Germline CDR1 is SGHNT and CDR2 is YYREEE (reference sequence). The CDR3 is 16 amino acids. Trimming at V came to 5 bases and at J to 2 bases, leaving 12 bases not matched to a gene. Here the CDR3 DNA reads TGTGCCAGCAGTAGGACAGGGAGTCAAATAGCCTACGAGCAGTACTTC. This translates into CASSRTGSQIAYEQYF.

This chain connects TRBV4-2 to TRBJ2-3; unclear D gene. The CDR3 has 15 residues. Germline V lookup: CDR1 LGHNA, CDR2 YNFKEQ. The V end lost 4 bases, the J end lost 2 bases, and 13 bases lay between the germline ends. CDR3 sequence reads: CASSPLDAITDTQYF. CDR3 DNA sequence: TGTGCCAGCAGCCCCCTTGATGCTATCACAGATACGCAGTATTTT.

This chain joins TRBV25-1 and TRBJ2-3; D is undetermined. The CDR3 loop spans 13 amino acids. Germline V gene lookup returns CDR1 MGHDK and CDR2 SYGVNS. V was pared by 2 bases and J by 0 bases, with 3 bases between. The CDR3: CASSEQSTDTQYF. CDR3 sequence (DNA): TGTGCCAGCAGTGAACAGAGCACAGATACGCAGTATTTT.

The genes are TRBV11-3 and TRBJ2-7; a weak D match, TRBD1 (6 bases). Germline CDR1 and CDR2: SGHNT and YENEEA. The CDR3 sequence is 15 residues long. Trimming removed 3 bases at V and 2 bases at J, with 14 bases between. The CDR3 is CASSFAPDSTYEQYF. CDR3 in DNA: TGTGCCAGCAGCTTTGCCCCGGACAGTACCTACGAGCAGTACTTC.

Only one count was recorded for this clone. The rearrangement joins TRBV2 to TRBJ2-1, with TRBD2 identical over 9 bases. The CDR3 spans 15 residues. The ends lost 3 bases at V and 9 bases at J; junction bases unmatched: 9. Germline V gene lookup returns CDR1 SNHLY and CDR2 FYNNEI. Here the CDR3 reads CASSEASGAFREQFF. The CDR3 DNA reads as TGTGCCAGCAGTGAGGCTAGCGGGGCCTTCCGTGAGCAGTTCTTC.

This chain uses TRBV4-2 with TRBJ1-4; 9 positions match TRBD1. The J segment lost 7 bases and the V segment lost 2 bases, leaving 5 bases of the junction unmatched. Germline CDR1 reads LGHNA; CDR2 reads YNFKEQ. There are 15 residues in the CDR3. The CDR3 region is CASSQPGTGSEKLFF. CDR3 sequence (DNA): TGTGCCAGCAGCCAACCCGGGACAGGGTCTGAAAAACTGTTTTTT.

V gene TRBV2 combines with J gene TRBJ1-6, with 7 bases lining up with TRBD1. The CDR3 is made up of 13 amino acids. V lost 11 bases, J lost 8 bases, and 9 bases stayed unmatched. Germline V gene sequence: CDR1 SNHLY, CDR2 FYNNEI. The CDR3 region is CAGGQERDSPLHF. CDR3 sequence (DNA): TGTGCCGGTGGACAGGAGAGGGATTCACCCCTCCACTTT.

This clone was detected once. The chain joins TRBV13 to TRBJ1-1, with TRBD1 matching 8 bases. CDR1 and CDR2 from the germline V gene are PRHDT and FYEKMQ (reference sequence). The CDR3 spans 17 residues. After removal of 4 bases from V and 1 base from J, the junction contained 11 bases not matched to a gene. In DNA, the CDR3 is TGTGCCAGCAGCTCGTATTCGACGGGACAGGCGAACACTGAAGCTTTCTTT. This translates into CASSSYSTGQANTEAFF.

This clone occurred a few times. The CDR3 loop is CASSQDSRAPRAEEQFF. The CDR3 bases are TGCGCCAGCAGCCAAGATTCAAGGGCCCCCAGGGCAGAGGAGCAGTTCTTC. This chain uses TRBV4-1 with TRBJ2-1; a possible D gene is TRBD1 (5 bases). Trimming took off 0 bases at V and 10 bases at J, with 22 bases between the two ends. The germline V gene encodes CDR1 MGHRA and CDR2 YSYEKL. CDR3 length: 17 residues.

The chain links TRBV30 to TRBJ2-1; tentative D call: TRBD2 (6 bases). The V gene's germline CDR1 is GTSNPN and CDR2 SVGIG (reference sequence). CDR3 length: 14 amino acids. Trimming left V 5 bases short and J 4 bases short, with 15 bases between. The CDR3 loop reads CAWSLAGPYNEQFF. In nucleotides, the CDR3 is TGTGCCTGGTCCCTTGCGGGGCCTTACAATGAGCAGTTCTTC. Drawing the rest from reference TRBV30 and TRBJ2-1, the complete variable domain is SQTIHQWPATLVQPVGSPLSLECTVEGTSNPNLYWYRQAAGRGLQLLFYSVGIGQISSEVPQNLSASRPQDRQFILSSKKLLLSDSGFYLCAWSLAGPYNEQFFGPGTRLTVL.

The chain couples TRBV6-5 to TRBJ2-7; the D is unclear. V was trimmed by 0 bases and J by 2 bases, leaving 8 bases between them. Germline V gives CDR1 MNHEY, CDR2 SVGAGI. The length of the CDR3 is 14 residues. The CDR3 here is CASSYSSEAYEQYF. CDR3 DNA: TGTGCCAGCAGTTACTCCTCTGAGGCCTACGAGCAGTACTTC.

This clone was observed once. V and J are TRBV6-1 and TRBJ1-1, with D possibly being TRBD1 (5 bases). V dropped 1 base and J dropped 11 bases, with 20 bases sitting between them. CDR3 length equals 15 residues. Germline-derived CDR1 and CDR2 are MNHNS and SASEGT. As DNA, the CDR3 is TGTGCCAGCAGTGAAGGGGGCAGGGCAGTGCGGGGGGCTTTCTTT. Translating it yields CASSEGGRAVRGAFF.

The chain recombines TRBV14 with TRBJ1-5; D not certain. V gave up 3 bases and J gave up 4 bases, with 7 bases separating them. This CDR3 has 13 amino acids. Germline V gene lookup returns CDR1 SGHDN and CDR2 FVKESK. The CDR3 nucleotides read TGTGCCAGCAGCCAGTACGGGAATCAGCCCCAGCATTTT. Residues: CASSQYGNQPQHF.

The chain couples TRBV6-5 to TRBJ1-5; 8 positions agree with TRBD1. The CDR3 length is 15 residues. With 0 bases clipped from V and 6 bases from J, the junction kept 4 bases outside the gene matches. The germline CDR1 and CDR2 sequences are MNHEY and SVGAGI. In DNA, the CDR3 is TGTGCCAGCAGTTACTCGGCAGGGGGCGGTCAGCCCCAGCATTTT. This sequence encodes CASSYSAGGGQPQHF.

The gene calls are TRBV7-9 and TRBJ2-3, with TRBD2 matching over 12 bases. The ends lost 5 bases at V and 2 bases at J; junction bases unmatched: 5. Looked up from germline, CDR1 is SEHNR and CDR2 is FQNEAQ (reference sequence). The CDR3 sequence is 16 residues long. The CDR3 spells CASSGTSGGYTDTQYF. CDR3 bases: TGTGCCAGCAGCGGCACTAGCGGGGGGTACACAGATACGCAGTATTTT.

The chain uses TRBV6-1 and TRBJ1-2; tentatively, D is TRBD1 (5 bases). Germline V gene data show CDR1 as MNHNS and CDR2 as SASEGT. The V end was cut by 2 bases, the J end by 3 bases, with 28 bases between. The CDR3 length is 20 residues. CDR3 protein: CASSETINSGGDGGYYGYTF. CDR3 nucleotide sequence: TGTGCCAGCAGTGAAACTATTAATTCCGGAGGGGACGGCGGCTACTATGGCTACACCTTC.

The rearrangement links TRBV19 to TRBJ1-2, with a tentative D call TRBD1 (5 bases). Looked up from germline, CDR1 is LNHDA and CDR2 is SQIVND (reference sequence). This CDR3 has 13 residues. Trimming removed 7 bases from V and 5 bases from J, with 14 bases in between. The CDR3 DNA follows: TGTGCCAGTATGCAGGGTTTACTATATGGCTACACCTTC. Residues: CASMQGLLYGYTF.

The table lists this clone with a count of one. The V gene is TRBV10-3, the J gene TRBJ2-6; tentatively, D is TRBD2 (5 bases). This CDR3 spans 14 amino acids. CDR1 is ENHRY, CDR2 SYGVKD, per germline. V shed 4 bases and J shed 1 base, with 5 bases lying between them. This chain's CDR3 is CAISGTSGANVLTF. CDR3 nucleotides: TGTGCCATCAGTGGGACTTCTGGGGCCAACGTCCTGACTTTC.

This clone has just one count. The V and J genes are TRBV6-1 and TRBJ1-2, with D perhaps TRBD1 (5 bases). The V and J ends lost 7 bases and 5 bases respectively, with 14 bases between them. CDR3 length: 13 amino acids. Germline loops: CDR1 MNHNS, CDR2 SASEGT. For the CDR3, the DNA is TGTGCCAGCAACCCGCCGGGGGTTTATGGCTACACCTTC. It is translated as CASNPPGVYGYTF.

The chain employs TRBV7-8 and TRBJ2-1, with 11 positions matching TRBD2. With V trimmed by 1 base and J by 5 bases, 4 bases remained unmatched. Germline assignment: CDR1 SGHVS and CDR2 FQNEAQ. The CDR3 spans 16 residues. The CDR3 DNA sequence: TGTGCCAGCAGCTTAGGGTTAGCGGGGGGGAACAATGAGCAGTTCTTC. This codes for CASSLGLAGGNNEQFF.

The chain joins TRBV2 to TRBJ2-2; D gene ambiguous. From germline, CDR1 is SNHLY and CDR2 FYNNEI. This CDR3 region has 14 residues. Trimming removed 8 bases from V and 0 bases from J, with 10 bases in between. CDR3 amino acids: CASAPRTNTGELFF. The DNA of the CDR3 is TGTGCCAGCGCGCCGCGCACGAACACCGGGGAGCTGTTTTTT.